This TCR beta chain was identified in a study of blood T cell repertoires in COVID-19. Study-level background: Spain, Italy and the United States supplied samples that represented acute and convalescent COVID-19. T cells, B-cell-depleted T cells, or PBMCs supplied cDNA or gDNA.

Authors' data handling: Estimation of nucleated cell counts was performed using reference gene primer amplification. The assay was immunoSEQ multiplex PCR, and TCRdb's table has in-frame clones only and misses some. From that table come the V and J calls and clone size; the DNA was used to work out D and trimming. Of approximately 70,000 clones in the sample, 82% were seen once. With V trimmed by 10 bases and J by 3 bases, 5 bases remained unmatched. The length of the CDR3 is 12 residues. This TCR derives from a human donor in a cohort sampled during active COVID-19. The rearrangement joins TRBV12-3 or TRBV12-4 to TRBJ2-7; 8 nucleotides match TRBD2. The sample taken for sequencing was peripheral blood. CDR3 loop: CAIQAGVYEQYF. CDR3 sequence (DNA): TGTGCCATTCAAGCGGGGGTCTACGAGCAGTACTTC.